This entry describes one T cell receptor beta chain. What antigen it recognizes has not been identified. No quality values exist for individual bases; no much larger clone is one base distant. Fluorescence-activated cell sorting was used to pull naive CD4 T cells, meaning cells that were CD45RO-negative and CD62L-positive, out of the PBMCs. Each donor gave approximately 50 ml of fresh peripheral blood, from which PBMCs were isolated by Ficoll density centrifugation. Sorting was performed on a FACSAria III instrument, with purity above 95% for all samples. The QIAGEN blood and tissue kit was used to extract genomic DNA from sorted cells, and the DNA was quantified on a NanoDrop 1000. TCR alpha and beta chains were deep sequenced and quantified on the immunoSEQ platform using multiplex PCR of genomic DNA. As for the original processing: TCR sequences were annotated using IMGT gene and region definitions. As a stand-in for the preselection repertoire, out-of-frame rearrangements were used and set against in-frame clonotypes. The iCHAO1 estimator supplied with the immunoSEQ platform was used to estimate repertoire size. Clonal inequality was measured with a Gini index on in-frame amino acid clonotypes, based on the Lorenz curve. Shared clonotypes were counted with the intersect function of the R package tcR, and similarity was scored with the Jaccard index. Frequencies of V, J and V-J usage were subjected to principal component analysis with the R prcomp function, without normalization. TCRdb limited this immuneACCESS table to in-frame rearrangements with V and J called. A share of clones is missing; checked studies link under half to unresolved V genes, and the rest is unexplained. V, J and clone size are taken as reported in that table, and D and trimming were inferred from the DNA itself. For this sample there are around 59,000 clones; approximately 94% appear just once. Over 15% of the sample belongs to the ten largest clones.

This record comes from a study of human versus mouse CDR3 diversity and MHC coevolution (dated by TCRdb to the late 2010s). With regard to the full study: The immunoSEQ assay was reported to detect one in 200,000 T cells and to minimize multiplex PCR amplification bias. Across the mouse and human samples, each sample yielded between roughly 0.6 x 10^7 and 1.7 x 10^7 valid reads. Human naive CD4 T cell repertoires were used as a reference for TCR selection on multiple MHC II alleles and were compared with human-TCR-locus transgenic mice carrying single MHC II. The human cohort comprised three healthy volunteer blood donors, one aged 30 to 39, one aged 40 to 50 and one aged 60 to 70 at collection.

Taken from the germline V gene, the CDR1 and CDR2 loops are SNHLY and FYNNEI. The junction shows trimming of 6 bases on V and 0 bases on J, plus 11 bases between the germline ends. The CDR3 numbers 14 residues from cysteine through phenylalanine. Only the CDR3 DNA stays, 42 bases, in frame from base 1. The paper as a whole reports these results and caveats: Among all the groups compared, the lowest clonal inequality scores came from two of the three human donors. Because human T cells were selected on five or six MHC II alleles, repertoire diversity in humans and mice was not considered directly comparable. On average, humans had more CDR3 deletions and insertions than mice, indicating greater exonuclease and TdT activity. The largest TCR beta repertoire according to iCHAO1 estimates belonged to humans, at about 1.6 million clonotypes, a result attributed likely to selection by multiple MHC II molecules.

The chain was built from TRBV2 and TRBJ1-1; the best D guess is TRBD1, with 5 bases matching. Sequencing was carried out using naive CD4+ T cells from blood. The cell subset or site label of this sample denotes: CD45RO-negative CD62L-positive naive CD4 T cells. This clonotype was sampled from a person aged 60 to 70 in good health. The DNA is as follows: TGTGCCAGCAGGGCCCGACAGATGAACACTGAAGCTTTCTTT. Its coded protein is CASRARQMNTEAFF.